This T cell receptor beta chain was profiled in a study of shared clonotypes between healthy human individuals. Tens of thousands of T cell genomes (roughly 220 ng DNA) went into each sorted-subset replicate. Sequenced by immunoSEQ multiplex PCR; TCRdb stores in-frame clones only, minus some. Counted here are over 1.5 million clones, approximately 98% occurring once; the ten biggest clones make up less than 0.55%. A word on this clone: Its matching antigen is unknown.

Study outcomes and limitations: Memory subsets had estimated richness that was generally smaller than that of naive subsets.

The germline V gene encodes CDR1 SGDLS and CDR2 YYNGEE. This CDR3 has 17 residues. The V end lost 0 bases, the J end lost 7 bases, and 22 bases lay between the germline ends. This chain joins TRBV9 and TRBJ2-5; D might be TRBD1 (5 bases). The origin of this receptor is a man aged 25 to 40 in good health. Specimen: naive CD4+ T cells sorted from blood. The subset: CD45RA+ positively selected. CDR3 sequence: CASSVGPALDIGVTQYF. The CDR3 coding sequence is TGTGCCAGCAGCGTAGGTCCAGCACTTGATATAGGGGTGACCCAGTACTTC.